The 10 T cell receptor beta chains given below trace back to one sample, sequenced in a study of OX40 agonist ivuxolimab in advanced cancers. Clones were sequenced by immunoSEQ multiplex PCR, and TCRdb holds only the in-frame ones, with some missing. This sample has 70,000 to 95,000 clones; 94% occur once, and the top ten carry around 2.8%. Source: CD4+ or CD8+ T cells sorted from blood, taken in a trial of the OX40 agonist ivuxolimab. These receptors were taken from an adult with an advanced solid tumor such as melanoma, head and neck, liver or kidney cancer.

CDR3 nucleotide sequence: TGTGCCAGCAGTGAAGCTGGAAGCGGGGCCACCTACGAGCAGTACTTC. Protein sequence: CASSEAGSGATYEQYF. The rearrangement joins TRBV2 to TRBJ2-7; 7 bases are a match to TRBD2. The CDR3 consists of 16 residues. V lost 0 bases and J lost 2; bases outside the gene matches: 7. The V gene's germline CDR1 is SNHLY and CDR2 FYNNEI.

This clone was observed a handful of times. In the same sample, other DNA sequences code for this CDR3. J is TRBJ1-1 and V is TRBV9, with 9 bases identical to TRBD1. Trimming at V came to 0 bases and at J to 8 bases, leaving 2 bases not matched to a gene. The CDR3 contains 13 residues. Looked up from germline, CDR1 is SGDLS and CDR2 is YYNGEE. CDR3 residues: CASSVDGTGEAFF. DNA of the CDR3: TGTGCCAGCAGCGTAGATGGGACAGGGGAAGCTTTCTTT.

This chain uses TRBV19 with TRBJ2-1; TRBD2 is a possible D gene (6 bases). The germline CDR1 and CDR2 sequences are LNHDA and SQIVND (reference sequence). The CDR3 is 13 residues long. Trimming shortened V by 5 bases and J by 4 bases, and 9 bases separated the two germline ends. The CDR3 DNA sequence: TGTGCCAGTAGTTACGGGACTTACAATGAGCAGTTCTTC. Protein product: CASSYGTYNEQFF. The entire variable domain, with the rest obtained from reference TRBV19 and TRBJ2-1, is as follows: DGGITQSPKYLFRKEGQNVTLSCEQNLNHDAMYWYRQDPGQGLRLIYYSQIVNDFQKGDIAEGYSVSREKKESFPLTVTSAQKNPTAFYLCASSYGTYNEQFFGPGTRLTVL.

The gene calls are TRBV27 and TRBJ2-1; TRBD2 might be the D (5 bases). V lost 2 bases to trimming and J lost 0 bases, with 8 bases between them. Germline V CDR1 and CDR2: MNHEY, SMNVEV (reference sequence). This CDR3 comprises 15 residues. As DNA, the CDR3 is TGTGCCAGCAGTTTAGAGGGCAGCTCCTACAATGAGCAGTTCTTC. The encoded protein is CASSLEGSSYNEQFF.

The chain carries TRBV7-9 and TRBJ2-5; 11 nucleotides agree with TRBD2. V was pared by 7 bases and J by 5 bases, with 9 bases of the junction left unmatched. This CDR3 comprises 15 residues. Germline V CDR1 and CDR2: SEHNR, FQNEAQ (reference sequence). The CDR3 is CASTKSTSGKETQYF. The CDR3 coding sequence is TGTGCCAGCACCAAATCGACTAGCGGGAAGGAGACCCAGTACTTC.

The V call is TRBV30, the J call TRBJ1-2, with D tentatively TRBD1 (6 bases). This CDR3 is 14 amino acids long. V dropped 3 bases and J dropped 4 bases, with 15 bases sitting between them. Germline CDR1 reads GTSNPN; CDR2 reads SVGIG (reference sequence). DNA for the CDR3: TGTGCCTGGAGCCCCTCGGGGGCCCTCTATGGCTACACCTTC. Translated, it gives CAWSPSGALYGYTF.

This clone has only one observation. V and J are TRBV27 and TRBJ1-5; D is unclear. Germline values: CDR1 MNHEY, CDR2 SMNVEV (reference sequence). V lost 5 bases and J lost 6, with 11 bases in between. The CDR3 is made up of 13 amino acids. In nucleotides, the CDR3 is TGTGCCAGCAGTATTGGGGTTGCTCAGCCCCAGCATTTT. This gives the protein CASSIGVAQPQHF.

This chain joins TRBV5-4 and TRBJ2-5; tentatively, D is TRBD1 (5 bases). The length of the CDR3 is 13 residues. V was pared by 0 bases and J by 2 bases, with 5 bases between. Germline CDR1 is SGHNT and CDR2 is YYREEE (reference sequence). The DNA for the CDR3 is TGTGCCAGCAGCTTGGGACAGCAAGAGACCCAGTACTTC. It yields the protein CASSLGQQETQYF. Complete variable domain (other parts from reference TRBV5-4 and TRBJ2-5): ETGVTQSPTHLIKTRGQQVTLRCSSQSGHNTVSWYQQALGQGPQFIFQYYREEENGRGNFPPRFSGLQFPNYSSELNVNALELDDSALYLCASSLGQQETQYFGPGTRLLVL.

The genes are TRBV7-3 and TRBJ2-7; the match to TRBD1 covers 8 bases. The CDR3 is 14 amino acids. After removal of 5 bases from V and 6 bases from J, the junction contained 9 bases not matched to a gene. CDR1 SGHTA and CDR2 FQGTGA come from the germline V gene. The CDR3 bases are TGTGCCAGCAGCCCAGGGGGCTCCGACGCCGAGCAGTACTTC. This encodes CASSPGGSDAEQYF.

The rearrangement links TRBV14 to TRBJ2-5; tentatively, D is TRBD2 (5 bases). Germline CDR1 and CDR2: SGHDN and FVKESK. Trimming removed 0 bases from V and 6 bases from J, with 20 bases in between. The CDR3 loop spans 17 amino acids. CDR3 coding DNA: TGTGCCAGCAGCCAAGAAACCGGACGGTGGGAGTTTAAGACCCAGTACTTC. This codes for CASSQETGRWEFKTQYF.